This paragraph reports one T cell receptor beta chain. The antigen is undetermined. This entry belongs to a study of high-grade serous ovarian cancer treatment subgroups. Study-wide background: Samples averaged around 14,000 reads and thousands of unique TCR beta rearrangements. Points from the study as a whole: Without spatial data, bulk sequencing limits insight into HGSC tumor diversity. Repertoire analysis covered CDR3 alone, not CDR1 or CDR2. TCR clonal relatedness correlated positively with neoantigen level.

Tumor samples were obtained before definitive surgery or chemotherapy. From germline, CDR1 is MNHEY and CDR2 SMNVEV (reference sequence). The V gene lost 4 bases and the J gene lost 2 bases, with 24 bases spanning the gap. The CDR3 has 18 amino acids. The protocol was immunoSEQ multiplex PCR, while the TCRdb copy is restricted to in-frame clones and leaves out a portion. The sample records around 27,000 clones, under 90% being singletons. The source of this sequence is a human donor with high-grade serous ovarian cancer. The source material was tumor tissue. V gene TRBV27 combines with J gene TRBJ2-7; TRBD1 is a possible D gene (5 bases). The CDR3 reads CASSYKQPRERWPYEQYF. Written as DNA, the CDR3 is TGTGCCAGCAGTTATAAACAACCCAGGGAAAGATGGCCCTACGAGCAGTACTTC.